The following is a T cell receptor (beta chain) sequence with its context. As yet, its antigen is unknown. The data stem from a study of a mutant IDH1 vaccine in newly diagnosed glioma. Study details: The start of vaccination came 4-6 weeks after radiotherapy alone, or with temozolomide cycles.

Time point noted: week 35, safety follow-up. Doses comprised 300 ug of mutant IDH1 20-mer peptide each, plus topical imiquimod. TCRdb's copy holds only in-frame clones and misses some; the assay was immunoSEQ multiplex PCR. The sample lists around 70,000 clones, approximately 88% seen once, with around 12% in the top ten. V was shortened by 2 bases and J by 5 bases, with 22 bases between the two germline ends. CDR1 is SGHAT, CDR2 FQNNGV, per germline. The CDR3 extends over 17 amino acids. This clonotype originated in a man younger than 35 with glioma. The chain joins TRBV11-2 to TRBJ2-7, with no clear D. The material was PBMCs, obtained from a glioma patient whose treatment included an IDH1 peptide vaccine. CDR3 residues: CASSLIKRWGEEDEQYF. DNA of the CDR3: TGTGCCAGCAGCTTAATAAAGAGATGGGGTGAAGAAGACGAGCAGTACTTC.